A single sample gave rise to the 19 T cell receptor beta chains below, sequenced in a study of long-term antiretroviral therapy in people with HIV. The run of the v3.0 immunoSEQ assay was at survey level. Here immunoSEQ multiplex PCR was the method, and the copy in TCRdb shows in-frame clones only, minus some. The sample records roughly 20,000 clones, roughly 78% being singletons. The source material was unsorted PBMCs, sampled at the start of antiretroviral therapy, before treatment. The receptors stem from a woman aged 35 to 49 with HIV.

The rearrangement joins TRBV19 to TRBJ1-4; no definite D call. Trimming removed 5 bases from V and 1 base from J, with 8 bases in between. This CDR3 spans 14 amino acids. The germline gives CDR1 LNHDA, CDR2 SQIVND (reference sequence). CDR3 nucleotide sequence: TGTGCCAGTAGTTCGTGGGTAACTAATGAAAAACTGTTTTTT. Amino acids: CASSSWVTNEKLFF.

The V gene is TRBV9, the J gene TRBJ1-4; D call uncertain. Trimming stripped 0 bases from V and 0 bases from J, with 6 bases between. Germline CDR1 is SGDLS and CDR2 is YYNGEE. The CDR3 consists of 15 residues. The CDR3, as DNA: TGTGCCAGCAGCGTAGGGTCCACAACTAATGAAAAACTGTTTTTT. Its protein product is CASSVGSTTNEKLFF.

This chain joins TRBV7-2 and TRBJ1-2; D not resolved. Between the trimmed V and J ends, which lost 1 base and 3 bases, there was a span of 6 bases. The germline CDR1 and CDR2 sequences are SGHTA and FQGNSA. CDR3 length equals 13 residues. The chain's CDR3 is CASSLGTDYGYTF. The CDR3 DNA reads as TGTGCCAGCAGCTTAGGGACGGACTATGGCTACACCTTC.

The chain links TRBV28 to TRBJ1-1; a possible D gene is TRBD1 (5 bases). Trimming pared 11 bases from V and 0 bases from J, leaving 13 bases between. This CDR3 has 13 amino acids. Germline V lookup: CDR1 MDHEN, CDR2 SYDVKM. The CDR3 DNA reads as TGTGCCGGCCAGGGTGTTATGAACACTGAAGCTTTCTTT. The encoded protein is CAGQGVMNTEAFF. The full variable domain, its missing parts supplied by reference TRBV28 and TRBJ1-1, is DVKVTQSSRYLVKRTGEKVFLECVQDMDHENMFWYRQDPGLGLRLIYFSYDVKMKEKGDIPEGYSVSREKKERFSLILESASTNQTSMYLCAGQGVMNTEAFFGQGTRLTVV.

The chain is built from TRBV5-6 and TRBJ2-5; D call uncertain. V lost 4 bases and J lost 3, with 13 bases in between. This CDR3 has 14 residues. CDR1 SGHDT and CDR2 YYEEEE come from the germline V gene. The CDR3 nucleotides read TGTGCCAGCAGCGTAACGGCCCAGGAAGAGACCCAGTACTTC. It specifies CASSVTAQEETQYF.

The J gene is TRBJ2-1, the V gene TRBV11-1; 16 bases are a match to TRBD2. The CDR3 is 16 amino acids. In germline, CDR1 is SGHAT, CDR2 FQDESV (reference sequence). V was clipped by 5 bases and J by 8 bases; unmatched bases: 6. CDR3 sequence (DNA): TGTGCCAGCAGCGTAAAGGGACTAGCGGGGGGGCATGAGCAGTTCTTC. This gives the protein CASSVKGLAGGHEQFF.

There are a few counts of this clone. CDR3 DNA sequence: TGTGCCAGCAGCCAAGATTGGAATGTAGCCAAAAACATTCAGTACTTC. Residues: CASSQDWNVAKNIQYF. The rearrangement joins TRBV4-2 to TRBJ2-4; D unclear. CDR3 length: 16 amino acids. The germline CDR1 and CDR2 sequences are LGHNA and YNFKEQ. Trimming took 0 bases from V and 0 from J, leaving 9 bases between them.

The J gene is TRBJ2-7, the V gene TRBV27; D is ambiguous. Looked up from germline, CDR1 is MNHEY and CDR2 is SMNVEV (reference sequence). The CDR3 length is 11 residues. V was cut by 7 bases and J by 5 bases, with 9 bases left in between. CDR3 DNA sequence: TGTGCCAGCATTACACAGAACGAGCAGTACTTC. Translated, it gives CASITQNEQYF.

This chain links TRBV27 with TRBJ1-6; 10 nucleotides agree with TRBD1. Trimming removed 4 bases from V and 5 bases from J; junction bases left unmatched: 5. There are 16 residues in the CDR3. Germline V CDR1 and CDR2: MNHEY, SMNVEV (reference sequence). CDR3 sequence: CASSSSGQGDNSPLHF. In DNA form, the CDR3 reads TGTGCCAGCAGTTCATCCGGACAGGGGGATAATTCACCCCTCCACTTT.

The chain has TRBV6-7 and TRBJ1-1; D unresolved. TRBV6-7 is noted as an ORF with a role that remains uncertain. Trimming shortened V by 5 bases and J by 10 bases, and 11 bases separated the two germline ends. This CDR3 has 11 residues. CDR3 loop: CASSPGGRAFF. Written as DNA, the CDR3 is TGTGCCAGCAGTCCCGGCGGGAGAGCTTTCTTT.

The CDR3 sequence: CASSILLIWGAYYNEQFF. The CDR3 DNA sequence: TGTGCCAGTAGTATCCTCCTGATCTGGGGGGCGTATTACAATGAGCAGTTCTTC. The rearrangement links TRBV19 to TRBJ2-1, with D perhaps TRBD1 or TRBD2 (6 bases each). The V gene lost 3 bases and the J gene lost 4 bases, with 22 bases spanning the gap. This CDR3 is 18 amino acids long. The germline CDR1 and CDR2 sequences are LNHDA and SQIVND (reference sequence).

This sequence joins TRBV2 and TRBJ1-2; D ambiguous. Germline V gene sequence: CDR1 SNHLY, CDR2 FYNNEI. The V end was cut by 3 bases, the J end by 0 bases, with 5 bases between. CDR3 length: 13 residues. The chain's CDR3 is CASSESPNYGYTF. In nucleotides, the CDR3 is TGTGCCAGCAGTGAGAGCCCTAACTATGGCTACACCTTC.

This chain joins TRBV7-9 and TRBJ2-2; 8 nucleotides align to TRBD2. The CDR3 is made up of 16 amino acids. CDR1 is SEHNR and CDR2 is FQNEAQ in the germline V gene (reference sequence). Unmatched junction bases numbered 11, after V lost 7 bases and J lost 4 bases. This CDR3 is CASTLPGGQFTGELFF. The DNA of the CDR3 is TGTGCCAGCACCCTCCCGGGAGGGCAGTTCACCGGGGAGCTGTTTTTT.

This sequence joins TRBV5-6 and TRBJ1-5; D gene uncertain. Germline CDR1 is SGHDT and CDR2 is YYEEEE. The CDR3 runs 17 residues. Trimming cost V 0 bases and J 2 bases, with 15 bases left between them. CDR3 sequence (DNA): TGTGCCAGCAGCTTGGGTTTCGGGGAAGCGGGCAATCAGCCCCAGCATTTT. Its translation: CASSLGFGEAGNQPQHF.

As regards this clone: The junction departs from germline at one end; a sequencing error may be responsible. The chain employs TRBV5-1 and TRBJ1-6, with TRBD1 identical over 10 bases. The CDR3 runs 15 residues. Germline CDR1 reads SGHRS; CDR2 reads YFSETQ. The CDR3, as DNA: TGCGCCAGCAGTTTGGGACAGGGGACTAATTCACCCCTCCACTTT. It encodes CASSLGQGTNSPLHF.

This chain links TRBV7-7 with TRBJ2-2; 13 bases are a match to TRBD2. Per the germline V gene, CDR1 is SSHAT and CDR2 is FNYEAQ (reference sequence). Germline trimming cut 5 bases from V and 2 bases from J; bases unmatched to any gene: 2. There are 16 residues in the CDR3. CDR3 residues: CASSRTSGGNTGELFF. The CDR3, as DNA: TGTGCCAGCAGCCGGACTAGCGGGGGAAACACCGGGGAGCTGTTTTTT.

The chain uses TRBV20-1 and TRBJ1-1; D not certain. The V end was cut by 6 bases, the J end by 11 bases, with 13 bases between. CDR3 length: 10 residues. Germline V CDR1 and CDR2: DFQATT, SNEGSKA (reference sequence). The DNA for the CDR3 is TGCAGTGCAATAGACACGGGCGCTTTCTTT. Translation: CSAIDTGAFF.

V is TRBV4-3 and J is TRBJ2-2; D is perhaps TRBD1 or TRBD2 (5 bases each). Trimming cost V 0 bases and J 3 bases, with 14 bases left between them. CDR3 length: 17 residues. Germline CDR1 and CDR2: LGHNA and YSLEER. CDR3 coding DNA: TGCGCCAGCAGCCAAGATGGGGCAGGGACGGACACCGGGGAGCTGTTTTTT. Translated, it gives CASSQDGAGTDTGELFF.

The chain joins TRBV5-5 to TRBJ2-4; unclear D gene. The germline V gene encodes CDR1 SGHKS and CDR2 YYEKEE (reference sequence). The V end was cut by 2 bases, the J end by 1 base, with 13 bases between. CDR3 size: 16 residues. The CDR3: CASSFGGPSAKNIQYF. The CDR3 nucleotides are TGTGCCAGCAGCTTCGGTGGACCGTCGGCCAAAAACATTCAGTACTTC.